The sequence of this T cell receptor (beta chain) was determined in a study of cytomegalovirus exposure and HLA in healthy donors. V was clipped by 6 bases and J by 9 bases; unmatched bases: 7. Germline CDR1 reads SNHLY; CDR2 reads FYNNEI. The length of the CDR3 is 15 residues. In the PCR, 60 Vbeta and 13 Jbeta primers were used. Clones were sequenced by immunoSEQ multiplex PCR, and TCRdb holds only the in-frame ones, with some missing. This repertoire shows over 95,000 clones, 60% to 85% found once; its top ten account for under 3.5%. This clone was picked up a small number of times. The chain is built from TRBV2 and TRBJ1-6, with 11 bases aligning to TRBD1. This clonotype was obtained from a female donor in good health and CMV-seronegative. Sequencing input: PBMCs. The CDR3 protein is CASRLTDRGPSPLHF. Written as DNA, the CDR3 is TGTGCCAGCAGACTGACGGACAGGGGGCCTTCACCCCTCCACTTT.